This T cell receptor beta chain was identified in a study of PD-1 blockade in classical Hodgkin lymphoma. This CDR3 has 15 residues. V gave up 1 base and J gave up 3 bases, with 13 bases separating them. The germline CDR1 and CDR2 sequences are SGHNT and YENEEA. Produced via immunoSEQ multiplex PCR; TCRdb's table is partial and in-frame only. The profile shows about 27,000 clones, about 81% of them singletons. The study's findings and limits: Individuals initiating nivolumab under 1 year after ASCT were excluded.

Following autologous stem cell transplantation, relapse occurred in every patient, and exposure to brentuximab vedotin varied. Details on this clone: Its specificity is unknown.

This chain joins TRBV11-3 and TRBJ2-7; D not resolved. The sequence was obtained from a human donor with classical Hodgkin lymphoma. The sample was peripheral blood mononuclear cells (PBMCs), taken before the second cycle of nivolumab. The CDR3 sequence is CASSLVGSGDYEQYF. CDR3 coding DNA: TGTGCCAGCAGCTTAGTCGGTTCTGGGGACTACGAGCAGTACTTC.